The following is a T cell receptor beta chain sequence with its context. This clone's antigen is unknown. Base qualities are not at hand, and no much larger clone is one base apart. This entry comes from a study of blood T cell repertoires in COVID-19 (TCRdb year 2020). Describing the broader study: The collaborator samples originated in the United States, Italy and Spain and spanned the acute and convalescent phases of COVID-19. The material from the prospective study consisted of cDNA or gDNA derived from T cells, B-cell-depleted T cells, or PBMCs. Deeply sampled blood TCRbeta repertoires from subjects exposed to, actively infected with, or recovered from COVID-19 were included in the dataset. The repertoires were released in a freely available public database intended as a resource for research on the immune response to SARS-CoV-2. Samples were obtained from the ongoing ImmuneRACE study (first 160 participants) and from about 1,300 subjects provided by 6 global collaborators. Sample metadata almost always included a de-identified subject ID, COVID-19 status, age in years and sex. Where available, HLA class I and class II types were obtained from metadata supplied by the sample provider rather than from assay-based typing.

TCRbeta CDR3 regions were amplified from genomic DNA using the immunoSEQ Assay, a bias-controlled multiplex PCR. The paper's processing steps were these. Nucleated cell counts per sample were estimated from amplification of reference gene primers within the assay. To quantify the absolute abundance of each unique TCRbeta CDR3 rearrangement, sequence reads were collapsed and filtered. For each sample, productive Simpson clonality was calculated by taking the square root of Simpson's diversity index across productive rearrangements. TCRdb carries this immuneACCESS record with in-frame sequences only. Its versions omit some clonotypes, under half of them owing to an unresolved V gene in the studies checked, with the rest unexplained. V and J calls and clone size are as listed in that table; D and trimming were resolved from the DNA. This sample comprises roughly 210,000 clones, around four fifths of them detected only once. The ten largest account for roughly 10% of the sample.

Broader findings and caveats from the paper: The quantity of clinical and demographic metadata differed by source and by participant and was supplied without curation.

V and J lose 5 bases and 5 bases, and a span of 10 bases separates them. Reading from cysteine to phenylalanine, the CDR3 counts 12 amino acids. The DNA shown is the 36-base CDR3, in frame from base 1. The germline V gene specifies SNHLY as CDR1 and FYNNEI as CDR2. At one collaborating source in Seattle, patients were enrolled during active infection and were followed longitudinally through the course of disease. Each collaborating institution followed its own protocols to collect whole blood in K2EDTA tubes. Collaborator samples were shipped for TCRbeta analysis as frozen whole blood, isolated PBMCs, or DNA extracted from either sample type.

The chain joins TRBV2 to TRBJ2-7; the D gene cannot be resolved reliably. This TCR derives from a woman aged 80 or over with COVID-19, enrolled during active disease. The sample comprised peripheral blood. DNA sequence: TGTGCCAGCAGTTTCCTGGGCAACGAGCAGTACTTC. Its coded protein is CASSFLGNEQYF.